These 26 T cell receptor beta chains were all obtained from the same sample, sequenced in a study of CD8 T cells in ankylosing spondylitis. Via MiXCR, TCRdb re-called the 5' RACE reads, giving one row per CDR3 protein. The sample yields a few hundred thousand distinct CDR3 sequences, about 20% seen once. Sequenced input: blood, either unsorted or a sorted T cell fraction (not recorded which). These receptors were collected from a male donor with ankylosing spondylitis or in good health (not recorded which).

This chain links TRBV12-3 or TRBV12-4 with TRBJ2-7; D call uncertain. The CDR3 totals 13 residues. The germline V and J ends were trimmed by 1 base and 5 bases, with 9 bases remaining between them. Here the CDR3 reads CASSLGWVDEQYF. CDR3 nucleotide sequence: TGTGCCAGCAGTTTAGGTTGGGTGGACGAGCAGTACTTC.

The chain joins TRBV5-5 to TRBJ2-5, with D perhaps matching TRBD1 or TRBD2 (5 bases each). Germline lookup yields CDR1 SGHKS and CDR2 YYEKEE (reference sequence). CDR3 length: 15 residues. Trimming took off 1 base at V and 5 bases at J, with 15 bases between the two ends. The chain's CDR3 is CASSLLGTPGETQYF. CDR3 sequence (DNA): TGTGCCAGCAGCTTGCTCGGGACCCCAGGGGAGACCCAGTACTTC.

The chain is built from TRBV7-2 and TRBJ2-3, with TRBD2 matching 16 bases. Germline CDR1 reads SGHTA; CDR2 reads FQGNSA. This CDR3 spans 16 amino acids. V lost 5 bases and J lost 4; bases outside the gene matches: 3. CDR3: CASSGTSGGAADTQYF. The CDR3 coding sequence is TGTGCCAGCAGCGGGACTAGCGGGGGGGCCGCAGATACGCAGTATTTT.

The V call is TRBV9, the J call TRBJ2-1, with 9 bases that match TRBD1. Looked up from germline, CDR1 is SGDLS and CDR2 is YYNGEE. This CDR3 spans 18 amino acids. V dropped 0 bases and J dropped 1; count of bases not matched to a gene: 8. Here the CDR3 reads CASSVDVGGQGSYNEQFF. The CDR3 bases are TGTGCCAGCAGCGTAGACGTAGGTGGACAGGGGTCCTACAATGAGCAGTTCTTC. The full variable domain, with the rest looked up from reference TRBV9 and TRBJ2-1, is DSGVTQTPKHLITATGQRVTLRCSPRSGDLSVYWYQQSLDQGLQFLIQYYNGEERAKGNILERFSAQQFPDLHSELNLSSLELGDSALYFCASSVDVGGQGSYNEQFFGPGTRLTVL.

The V and J genes are TRBV20-1 and TRBJ1-2, with 7 positions matching TRBD1. The length of the CDR3 is 17 residues. The J segment lost 3 bases and the V segment lost 0 bases, leaving 13 bases of the junction unmatched. CDR1 and CDR2 from the germline V gene are DFQATT and SNEGSKA (reference sequence). The CDR3 sequence: CSARDLVGQGGYYGYTF. CDR3 coding DNA: TGCAGTGCTAGAGATCTTGTGGGCCAGGGGGGGTACTATGGCTACACCTTC.

The chain uses TRBV24-1 and TRBJ2-1; 9 nucleotides align to TRBD1. J gave up 3 bases and V 4 bases, and 6 bases lay outside the gene matches. The germline V gene has CDR1 KGHDR and CDR2 SFDVKD. This CDR3 contains 16 residues. In DNA form, the CDR3 reads TGTGCCACCAGTGAGGCCGACAGGGGGGTCTACAATGAGCAGTTCTTC. Its protein is CATSEADRGVYNEQFF.

This clonotype turned up a few times. J is TRBJ2-2 and V is TRBV12-3 or TRBV12-4; TRBD2 matches 9 bases. Germline trimming cut 5 bases from V and 0 bases from J; bases unmatched to any gene: 4. The CDR3 has 16 residues. The CDR3 loop is CASSPLAGTNTGELFF. The CDR3, as DNA: TGTGCCAGCAGTCCCCTAGCGGGAACGAACACCGGGGAGCTGTTTTTT.

The chain combines TRBV2 with TRBJ2-1; D remains ambiguous. The germline V and J ends were trimmed by 1 base and 0 bases, with 13 bases remaining between them. The CDR3 sequence is 17 residues long. Per germline, CDR1 SNHLY and CDR2 FYNNEI. In nucleotides, the CDR3 is TGTGCCAGCAGTGAAGACGAGGCAGGAAGCTCCTACAATGAGCAGTTCTTC. This gives the protein CASSEDEAGSSYNEQFF.

The chain carries TRBV27 and TRBJ2-3, with D possibly being TRBD2 (5 bases). CDR1 is MNHEY and CDR2 is SMNVEV in the germline V gene (reference sequence). The CDR3 runs to 14 residues. V lost 3 bases and J lost 5, with 12 bases in between. CDR3 nucleotide sequence: TGTGCCAGCAGTTTTGTCCCGGCGGGAGATACGCAGTATTTT. Protein: CASSFVPAGDTQYF.

The rearrangement joins TRBV4-1 to TRBJ2-7; 8 nucleotides line up with TRBD2. After removal of 2 bases from V and 1 base from J, the junction contained 7 bases not matched to a gene. This CDR3 is 16 amino acids long. Germline V gene sequence: CDR1 MGHRA, CDR2 YSYEKL. CDR3 nucleotide sequence: TGCGCCAGCAGCCAATATAGCGGGGCACCGTCCTACGAGCAGTACTTC. It is translated as CASSQYSGAPSYEQYF.

The CDR3 DNA sequence: TGCAGCGTTGAAGGAAGGGACACCCCCTACGAGCAGTACTTC. Protein sequence: CSVEGRDTPYEQYF. The chain has TRBV29-1 and TRBJ2-7; possibly TRBD1 for D (6 bases). The V gene lost 1 base and the J gene lost 2 bases, with 12 bases spanning the gap. This CDR3 has 14 amino acids. CDR1 is SQVTM and CDR2 is ANQGSEA in the germline V gene.

This clonotype was found a few times. V is TRBV29-1 and J is TRBJ1-1; D not certain. Germline CDR1 and CDR2: SQVTM and ANQGSEA. CDR3 size: 11 residues. V lost 3 bases and J 0 bases, leaving 2 bases between the germline ends. This chain's CDR3 is CSVELNTEAFF. The CDR3 coding sequence is TGCAGCGTTGAGCTGAACACTGAAGCTTTCTTT.

A few counts support this clonotype. This rearrangement joins TRBV24-1 to TRBJ2-3, with 9 bases that match TRBD1. The CDR3 is made up of 18 amino acids. Germline V CDR1 and CDR2: KGHDR, SFDVKD. With V trimmed by 5 bases and J by 4 bases, 15 bases remained unmatched. CDR3 DNA: TGTGCCACCAGTGCCGGGACAGGGCCCATTTTTGGCGCAGATACGCAGTATTTT. Protein sequence: CATSAGTGPIFGADTQYF.

The chain combines TRBV6-1 with TRBJ2-7; 7 bases agree with TRBD2. The CDR3 totals 13 residues. J was trimmed by 6 bases and V by 8 bases; bases with no gene match: 10. The germline gives CDR1 MNHNS, CDR2 SASEGT. CDR3 in amino acids: CASGEDREGEQYF. CDR3 in DNA: TGTGCCAGCGGAGAAGATAGGGAGGGCGAGCAGTACTTC.

This clonotype was counted a few times. This chain links TRBV7-9 with TRBJ2-7; perhaps TRBD2 as D (6 bases). The CDR3 runs to 15 residues. Germline CDR1 reads SEHNR; CDR2 reads FQNEAQ (reference sequence). The V end lost 3 bases, the J end lost 1 base, and 13 bases lay between the germline ends. This CDR3 reads CASSLVRRDSYEQYF. CDR3 bases: TGTGCCAGCAGCTTGGTCAGGCGGGATTCCTACGAGCAGTACTTC.

Only a few counts were recorded for this clonotype. The chain links TRBV12-3 or TRBV12-4 to TRBJ2-3; D unresolved. The CDR3 loop spans 13 amino acids. V gave up 3 bases and J gave up 2 bases, with 6 bases separating them. This CDR3 is CASSFPTTDTQYF. Here the CDR3 DNA reads TGTGCCAGCAGTTTTCCCACCACAGATACGCAGTATTTT.

This chain joins TRBV9 and TRBJ1-1; D unresolved. Per the germline V gene, CDR1 is SGDLS and CDR2 is YYNGEE. The CDR3 runs 12 residues. With 0 bases removed from V and 8 bases from J, the gap between germline ends came to 8 bases. The CDR3 reads CASSVGEGEAFF. CDR3 coding DNA: TGTGCCAGCAGCGTAGGAGAAGGAGAAGCTTTCTTT.

This clonotype was observed a handful of times. The chain links TRBV6-5 to TRBJ2-1, with no clear D. The germline V gene has CDR1 MNHEY and CDR2 SVGAGI. CDR3 length equals 16 residues. Trimming removed 0 bases at V and 6 bases at J, with 15 bases between. The CDR3 nucleotides read TGTGCCAGCAGTTACTCGAGAGATGGCTTATTCAATGAGCAGTTCTTC. Amino acid sequence: CASSYSRDGLFNEQFF.

This clonotype was seen only a few times. The rearrangement joins TRBV2 to TRBJ2-1; 8 nucleotides align to TRBD2. The CDR3 is 14 residues long. Germline CDR1 and CDR2: SNHLY and FYNNEI. With V trimmed by 7 bases and J by 5 bases, 7 bases remained unmatched. CDR3 loop: CASTELAGNNEQFF. DNA of the CDR3: TGTGCCAGCACAGAATTAGCGGGAAACAATGAGCAGTTCTTC.

This clonotype has only a few counts. The rearrangement joins TRBV21-1 to TRBJ2-4; the table calls TRBD1, which could not be checked here. TRBV21-1 is assigned pseudogene status. The CDR3 consists of 13 residues. CDR3 sequence: CASSNGGQDIQYF. For the CDR3, the DNA is TGTGCCAGCAGCAATGGGGGGCAGGACATTCAGTACTTC.

This clonotype was seen more than once but under ten times. This rearrangement joins TRBV5-5 to TRBJ2-7, with 7 bases aligning to TRBD2. Germline CDR1 reads SGHKS; CDR2 reads YYEKEE (reference sequence). This CDR3 has 15 residues. V shed 4 bases and J 2 bases; nucleotides not matched to a gene: 9. The CDR3 protein is CASSPHSGGTYEQYF. In nucleotides, the CDR3 is TGTGCCAGCAGCCCACACTCGGGAGGAACCTACGAGCAGTACTTC.

This clonotype was counted many times. The CDR3 DNA is TGTGCCAGCAGCTTAGAGCACAGGGGTGGAAATGAGCAGTTCTTC. It encodes CASSLEHRGGNEQFF. The chain uses TRBV7-8 and TRBJ2-1; 7 bases line up with TRBD1. The V segment lost 1 base and the J segment 7 bases; nucleotides outside the gene matches: 7. The length of the CDR3 is 15 residues. CDR1 and CDR2 (germline): SGHVS, FQNEAQ.

The chain combines TRBV7-9 with TRBJ2-7; unclear D gene. CDR1 SEHNR and CDR2 FQNEAQ come from the germline V gene (reference sequence). The V end lost 5 bases, the J end lost 2 bases, and 13 bases lay between the germline ends. The CDR3 totals 14 residues. The CDR3 DNA reads as TGTGCCAGCAGCCACAGAGACGGCCCCTACGAGCAGTACTTC. Amino acid sequence: CASSHRDGPYEQYF.

This clonotype was observed a handful of times. The CDR3 loop is CASSSTSGGAEETQYF. CDR3 coding DNA: TGTGCCAGCAGCTCCACTAGCGGGGGGGCGGAGGAGACCCAGTACTTC. The chain has TRBV11-2 and TRBJ2-5, with TRBD2 matching 13 bases. The CDR3 is made up of 16 amino acids. Germline-derived CDR1 and CDR2 are SGHAT and FQNNGV. J gave up 5 bases and V 4 bases, and 7 bases lay outside the gene matches.

This clonotype was detected only a few times. The CDR3 sequence: CASSSNTGGSNYGYTF. CDR3 nucleotides: TGCGCCAGCAGCTCGAATACAGGGGGATCTAACTATGGCTACACCTTC. The rearrangement uses TRBV5-1 and TRBJ1-2, with TRBD1 matching over 8 bases. CDR1 SGHRS and CDR2 YFSETQ come from the germline V gene. The CDR3 length is 16 residues. V lost 3 bases and J lost 0; bases outside the gene matches: 7.

The chain is built from TRBV5-6 and TRBJ2-7; D may be TRBD2 (5 bases). Trimming took off 4 bases at V and 3 bases at J, with 20 bases between the two ends. Germline V gives CDR1 SGHDT, CDR2 YYEEEE. There are 16 residues in the CDR3. The DNA of the CDR3 is TGTGCCAGCAGCCTATGGGAGTGGGGATCGCTCTACGAGCAGTACTTC. It translates to CASSLWEWGSLYEQYF.